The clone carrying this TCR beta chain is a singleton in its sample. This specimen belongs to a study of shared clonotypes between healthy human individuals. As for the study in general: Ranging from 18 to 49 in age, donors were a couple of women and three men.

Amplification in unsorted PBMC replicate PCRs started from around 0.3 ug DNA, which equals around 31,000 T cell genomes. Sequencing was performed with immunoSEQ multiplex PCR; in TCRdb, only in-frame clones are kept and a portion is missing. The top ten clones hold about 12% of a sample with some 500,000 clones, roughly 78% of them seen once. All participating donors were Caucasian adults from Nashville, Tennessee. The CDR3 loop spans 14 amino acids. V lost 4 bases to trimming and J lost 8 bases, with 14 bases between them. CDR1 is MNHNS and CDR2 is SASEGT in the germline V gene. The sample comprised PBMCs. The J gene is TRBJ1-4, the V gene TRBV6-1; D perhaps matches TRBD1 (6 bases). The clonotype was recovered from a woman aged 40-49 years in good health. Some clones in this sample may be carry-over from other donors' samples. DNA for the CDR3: TGTGCCAGCAGTGGGTACAGGGCGGGCGAAAAACTGTTTTTT. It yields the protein CASSGYRAGEKLFF.